Presented here are 15 T cell receptor beta chains from one specimen sequenced in a study of shared clonotypes between healthy human individuals. Generated by immunoSEQ multiplex PCR, the TCRdb table keeps only in-frame clones and is missing some. The sample lists about 680,000 clones, about 90% seen once, with roughly 22% in the top ten. Naive-designated CD8 cells lacked CD45RO, were positively enriched for CCR7, and omitted terminally differentiated effector memory CD45RA+ cells. The sequenced material came from naive CD8+ T cells sorted from blood. The source is a man aged 30 to 45 in good health.

For this clone: Since a much larger clone is just one base distant, this may be a read error. The rearrangement links TRBV7-9 to TRBJ2-3; D tentatively fits TRBD1 or TRBD2 (5 bases each). CDR1 and CDR2 from the germline V gene are SEHNR and FQNEAQ (reference sequence). This CDR3 spans 14 amino acids. V was cut by 5 bases and J by 1 base, with 10 bases left in between. CDR3 sequence reads: CASSQLGGTDTQYF. Here the CDR3 DNA reads TGTGCCAGCAGCCAATTGGGGGGCACAGATACGCAGTATTTT.

In nucleotides, the CDR3 is TGTGCTAGTGGCCTAAACACCGGGGAGCTGTTTTTT. This encodes CASGLNTGELFF. The J gene is TRBJ2-2, the V gene TRBV12-5; no reliable D call. Per germline, CDR1 LGHNT and CDR2 FRNRAP. The V gene lost 6 bases and the J gene lost 2 bases, with 4 bases spanning the gap. The length of the CDR3 is 12 residues.

Points on this clone: The sample has other DNA sequences that encode this CDR3 too. The V gene is TRBV30, the J gene TRBJ2-7; 8 bases line up with TRBD1. Germline lookup yields CDR1 GTSNPN and CDR2 SVGIG (reference sequence). This CDR3 region has 14 residues. The J segment lost 1 base and the V segment lost 0 bases, leaving 2 bases of the junction unmatched. DNA of the CDR3: TGTGCCTGGAGTGTGGGGACAGGTTCCTACGAGCAGTACTTC. Translation: CAWSVGTGSYEQYF.

J is TRBJ2-5 and V is TRBV7-6; D may be TRBD1 (5 bases). V lost 3 bases and J 1 base, leaving 9 bases between the germline ends. Germline CDR1 reads SGHVS; CDR2 reads FNYEAQ. The CDR3 has 14 amino acids. The CDR3: CASSLAGFQETQYF. The CDR3 nucleotides read TGTGCCAGCAGCTTGGCAGGGTTCCAAGAGACCCAGTACTTC.

The rearrangement links TRBV29-1 to TRBJ2-3; D gene ambiguous. Per the germline V gene, CDR1 is SQVTM and CDR2 is ANQGSEA. This CDR3 is built from 14 residues. V lost 7 bases, J lost 4 bases, and 18 bases lay in between. The CDR3 DNA sequence: TGCAGCGGGGCCCCGCTTAGCTGGGCAGATACGCAGTATTTT. Translated: CSGAPLSWADTQYF.

The rearrangement joins TRBV28 to TRBJ1-5, with 8 bases identical to TRBD1. Germline values: CDR1 MDHEN, CDR2 SYDVKM. The CDR3 runs to 15 residues. With 1 base clipped from V and 6 bases from J, the junction kept 5 bases outside the gene matches. In nucleotides, the CDR3 is TGTGCCAGCAGTTTATACAGGGGGGCGGGTCAGCCCCAGCATTTT. Translated, it gives CASSLYRGAGQPQHF.

The chain has TRBV9 and TRBJ2-5, with a possible D match to TRBD1 (5 bases). The J call may be wrong; the DNA end is better matched by TRBJ2-7. The CDR3 extends over 13 amino acids. The germline CDR1 and CDR2 sequences are SGDLS and YYNGEE. DNA for the CDR3: TGTGCCAGCAGCGTAGAAGGGGCCTACGAGCAGTACTTC. It translates to CASSVEGAYEQYF.

The V call is TRBV7-9, the J call TRBJ1-1; D uncertain. V was shortened by 5 bases and J by 7 bases, with 8 bases between the two germline ends. This CDR3 contains 11 residues. From germline, CDR1 is SEHNR and CDR2 FQNEAQ (reference sequence). The CDR3 spells CASSPPDEAFF. CDR3 in DNA: TGTGCCAGCAGCCCGCCGGATGAAGCTTTCTTT.

The rearrangement joins TRBV29-1 to TRBJ1-2, with unresolved D. The CDR3 totals 11 residues. CDR1 is SQVTM and CDR2 is ANQGSEA in the germline V gene. V dropped 2 bases and J dropped 6 bases, with 7 bases sitting between them. The CDR3 loop reads CSVESTNGYTF. In nucleotides, the CDR3 is TGCAGCGTTGAAAGTACAAATGGCTACACCTTC.

This chain's CDR3 is CASSQGTGTSSYEQYF. The CDR3 coding sequence is TGCGCCAGCAGCCAAGGAACCGGGACTAGTTCCTACGAGCAGTACTTC. V gene TRBV4-1 combines with J gene TRBJ2-7, with 8 bases lining up with TRBD2. This CDR3 region has 16 residues. J was trimmed by 1 base and V by 1 base; bases with no gene match: 6. The germline gives CDR1 MGHRA, CDR2 YSYEKL.

The V call is TRBV9, the J call TRBJ1-2, with unresolved D. This CDR3 is built from 12 residues. Trimming left V 7 bases short and J 8 bases short, with 15 bases between. Germline CDR1 and CDR2: SGDLS and YYNGEE. The CDR3 region has the DNA TGTGCCAGCGGACCTGCCCCGGAAGGCTACACCTTC. This translates into CASGPAPEGYTF.

This chain links TRBV7-9 with TRBJ2-7; TRBD2 matches 10 bases. Germline lookup yields CDR1 SEHNR and CDR2 FQNEAQ (reference sequence). CDR3 length: 15 amino acids. Losses at the gene ends were 2 bases for V and 6 bases for J; bases not matched to a gene: 7. For the CDR3, the DNA is TGTGCCAGCAGCTTACGGCTAGCGGGAGTCGTCGAGCAGTACTTC. Translated: CASSLRLAGVVEQYF.

The CDR3 region has the DNA TGCGCCAGCAGCCAAGATGGCGGTGTCAATCAGCCCCAGCATTTT. Protein sequence: CASSQDGGVNQPQHF. The chain has TRBV4-1 and TRBJ1-5; D is ambiguous. Germline V gene lookup returns CDR1 MGHRA and CDR2 YSYEKL. Deletions cut 0 bases from V and 3 bases from J, with 9 bases between. This CDR3 spans 15 amino acids.

The rearrangement joins TRBV7-9 to TRBJ2-6; D might be TRBD1 or TRBD2, each matching 5 bases. The germline V gene has CDR1 SEHNR and CDR2 FQNEAQ (reference sequence). The CDR3 runs to 17 residues. V was clipped by 5 bases and J by 0 bases, with 14 bases between them. The CDR3: CASSPGTMTSGANVLTF. The DNA for the CDR3 is TGTGCCAGCAGCCCCGGGACGATGACCTCTGGGGCCAACGTCCTGACTTTC.

V is TRBV7-9 and J is TRBJ2-5; TRBD2 agrees at 10 bases. Germline V gene data show CDR1 as SEHNR and CDR2 as FQNEAQ (reference sequence). V trimming: 10 bases; J trimming: 0 bases; junction bases outside the gene matches: 5. CDR3 length: 14 amino acids. CDR3 sequence (DNA): TGTGCCACCCTCGGACTAGCGGACCAAGAGACCCAGTACTTC. As protein: CATLGLADQETQYF.